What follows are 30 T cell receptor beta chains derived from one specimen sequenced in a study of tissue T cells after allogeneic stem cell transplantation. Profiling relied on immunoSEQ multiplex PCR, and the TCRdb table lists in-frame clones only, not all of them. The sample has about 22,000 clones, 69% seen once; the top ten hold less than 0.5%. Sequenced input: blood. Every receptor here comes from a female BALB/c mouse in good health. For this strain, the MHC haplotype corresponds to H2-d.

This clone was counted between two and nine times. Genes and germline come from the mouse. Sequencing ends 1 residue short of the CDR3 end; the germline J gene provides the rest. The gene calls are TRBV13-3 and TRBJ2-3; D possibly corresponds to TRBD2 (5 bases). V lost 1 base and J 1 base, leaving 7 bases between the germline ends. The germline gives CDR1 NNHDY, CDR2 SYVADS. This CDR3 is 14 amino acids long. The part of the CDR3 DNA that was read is TGTGCCAGCAGTGATCTGGGCGGTGCAGAAACGCTGTAT. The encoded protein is CASSDLGGAETLY. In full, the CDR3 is CASSDLGGAETLYF.

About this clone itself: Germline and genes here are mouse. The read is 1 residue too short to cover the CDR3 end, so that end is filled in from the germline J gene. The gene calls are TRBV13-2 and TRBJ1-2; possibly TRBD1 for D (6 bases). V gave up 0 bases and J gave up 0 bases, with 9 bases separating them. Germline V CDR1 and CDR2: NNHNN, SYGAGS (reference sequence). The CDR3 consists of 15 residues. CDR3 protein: CASGDAGTTNSDYTF. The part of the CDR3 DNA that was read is TGTGCCAGCGGTGATGCCGGGACAACAAACTCCGACTACACC.

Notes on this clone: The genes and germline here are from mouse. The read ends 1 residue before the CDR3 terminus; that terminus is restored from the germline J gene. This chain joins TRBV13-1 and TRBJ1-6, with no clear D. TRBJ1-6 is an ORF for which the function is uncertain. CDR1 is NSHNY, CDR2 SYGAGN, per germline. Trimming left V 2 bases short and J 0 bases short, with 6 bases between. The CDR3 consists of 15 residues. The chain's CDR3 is CASSETASYNSPLYF. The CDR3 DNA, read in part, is TGTGCCAGCAGTGAAACAGCTTCCTATAATTCGCCCCTCTAC.

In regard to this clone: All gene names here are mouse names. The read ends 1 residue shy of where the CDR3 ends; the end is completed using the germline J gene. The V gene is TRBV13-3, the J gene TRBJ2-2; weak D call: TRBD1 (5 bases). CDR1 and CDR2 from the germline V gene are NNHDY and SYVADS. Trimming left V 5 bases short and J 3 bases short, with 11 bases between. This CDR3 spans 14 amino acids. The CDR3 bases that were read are TGTGCCAGCAGCCAGGGTAGGGACACCGGGCAGCTCTAC. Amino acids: CASSQGRDTGQLY. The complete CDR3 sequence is CASSQGRDTGQLYF.

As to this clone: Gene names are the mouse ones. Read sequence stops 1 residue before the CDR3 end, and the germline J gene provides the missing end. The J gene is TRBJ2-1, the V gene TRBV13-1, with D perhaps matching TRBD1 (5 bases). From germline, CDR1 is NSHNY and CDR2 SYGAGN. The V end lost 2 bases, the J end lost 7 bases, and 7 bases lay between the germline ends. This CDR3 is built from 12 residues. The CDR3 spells CASSEEGAEQFF. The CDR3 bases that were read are TGTGCCAGCAGTGAAGAGGGGGCTGAGCAGTTC.

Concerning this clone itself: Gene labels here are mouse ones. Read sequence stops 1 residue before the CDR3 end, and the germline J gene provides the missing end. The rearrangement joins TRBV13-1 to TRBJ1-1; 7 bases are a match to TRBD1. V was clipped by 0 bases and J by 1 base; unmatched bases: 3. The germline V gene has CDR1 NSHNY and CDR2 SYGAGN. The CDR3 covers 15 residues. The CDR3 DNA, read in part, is TGTGCCAGCAGTGATGGGTGGACAGGGAACACAGAAGTCTTC. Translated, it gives CASSDGWTGNTEVF. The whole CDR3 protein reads CASSDGWTGNTEVFF.

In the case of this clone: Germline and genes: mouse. The DNA read from the CDR3 is TGCACCTGCAGTGCAGGGGGGACAGGGGTCGAAAGATTATTT. The encoded protein is CTCSAGGTGVERLF. The entire CDR3 protein is CTCSAGGTGVERLFF. This chain uses TRBV1 with TRBJ1-4; 10 bases are shared with TRBD1. Read data end 1 residue before the CDR3 end; the end is taken from the germline J gene. In germline, CDR1 is NSQYPW, CDR2 LRSPGD (reference sequence). V trimming: 1 base; J trimming: 7 bases; junction bases outside the gene matches: 3. The CDR3 runs to 15 residues.

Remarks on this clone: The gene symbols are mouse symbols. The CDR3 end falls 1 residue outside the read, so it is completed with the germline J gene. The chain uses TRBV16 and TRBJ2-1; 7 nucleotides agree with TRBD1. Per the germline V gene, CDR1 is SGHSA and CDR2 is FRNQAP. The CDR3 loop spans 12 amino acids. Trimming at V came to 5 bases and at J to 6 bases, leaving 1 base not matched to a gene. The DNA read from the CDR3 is TGTGCAAGCAGCGACAGGGTTGCTGAGCAGTTC. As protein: CASSDRVAEQF. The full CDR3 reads CASSDRVAEQFF.

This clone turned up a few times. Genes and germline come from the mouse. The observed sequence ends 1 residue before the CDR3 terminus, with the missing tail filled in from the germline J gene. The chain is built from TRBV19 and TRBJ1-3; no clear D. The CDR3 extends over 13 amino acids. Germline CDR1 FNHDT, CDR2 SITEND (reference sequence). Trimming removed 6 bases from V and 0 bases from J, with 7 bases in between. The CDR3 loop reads CASTSNSGNTLYF. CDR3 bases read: TGTGCCAGCACTTCAAATTCTGGAAATACGCTCTAT.

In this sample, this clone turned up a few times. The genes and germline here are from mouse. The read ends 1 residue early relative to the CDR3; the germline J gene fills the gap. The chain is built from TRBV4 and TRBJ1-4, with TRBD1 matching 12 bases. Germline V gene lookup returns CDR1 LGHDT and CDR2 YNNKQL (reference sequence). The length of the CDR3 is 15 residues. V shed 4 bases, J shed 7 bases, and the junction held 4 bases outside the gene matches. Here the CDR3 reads CASSLGQGAGERLFF. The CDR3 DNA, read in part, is TGTGCCAGCAGCTTGGGACAGGGGGCTGGCGAAAGATTATTT.

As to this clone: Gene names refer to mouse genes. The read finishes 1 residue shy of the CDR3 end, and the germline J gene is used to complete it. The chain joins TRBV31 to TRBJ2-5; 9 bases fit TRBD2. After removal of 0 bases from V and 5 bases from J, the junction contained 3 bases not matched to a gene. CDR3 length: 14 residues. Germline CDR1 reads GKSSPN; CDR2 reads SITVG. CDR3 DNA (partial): TGTGCCTGGAGTCTAGTCTGGGGGGGAGACACCCAGTAC. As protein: CAWSLVWGGDTQY. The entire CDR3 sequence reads CAWSLVWGGDTQYF.

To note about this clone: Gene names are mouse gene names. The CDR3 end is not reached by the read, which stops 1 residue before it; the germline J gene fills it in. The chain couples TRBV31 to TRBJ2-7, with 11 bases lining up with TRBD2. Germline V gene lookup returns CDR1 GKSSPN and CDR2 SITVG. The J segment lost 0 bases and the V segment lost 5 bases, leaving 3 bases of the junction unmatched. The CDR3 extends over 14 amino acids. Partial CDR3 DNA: TGTGCCTGGGACTGGGGGGGAAGCTCCTATGAACAGTAC. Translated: CAWDWGGSSYEQY. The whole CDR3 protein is CAWDWGGSSYEQYF.

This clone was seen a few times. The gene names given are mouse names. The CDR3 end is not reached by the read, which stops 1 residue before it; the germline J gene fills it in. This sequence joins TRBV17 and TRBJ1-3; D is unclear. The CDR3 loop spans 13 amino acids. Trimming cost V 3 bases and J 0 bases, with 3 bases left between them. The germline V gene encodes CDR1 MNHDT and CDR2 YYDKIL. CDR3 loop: CASSRGSGNTLYF. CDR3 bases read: TGTGCTAGCAGTAGGGGTTCTGGAAATACGCTCTAT.

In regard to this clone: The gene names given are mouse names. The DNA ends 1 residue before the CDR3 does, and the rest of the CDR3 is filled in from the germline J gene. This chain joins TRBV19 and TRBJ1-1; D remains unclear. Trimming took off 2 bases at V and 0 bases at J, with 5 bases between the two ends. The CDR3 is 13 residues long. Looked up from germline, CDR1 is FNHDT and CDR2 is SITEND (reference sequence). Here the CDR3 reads CASSIGQNTEVFF. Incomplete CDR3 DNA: TGTGCCAGCAGTATTGGACAGAACACAGAAGTCTTC. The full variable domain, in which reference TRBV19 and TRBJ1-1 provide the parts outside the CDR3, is GGIITQTPKFLIGQEGQKLTLKCQQNFNHDTMYWYRQDSGKGLRLIYYSITENDLQKGDLSEGYDASREKKSSFSLTVTSAQKNEMAVFLCASSIGQNTEVFFGKGTRLTVV.

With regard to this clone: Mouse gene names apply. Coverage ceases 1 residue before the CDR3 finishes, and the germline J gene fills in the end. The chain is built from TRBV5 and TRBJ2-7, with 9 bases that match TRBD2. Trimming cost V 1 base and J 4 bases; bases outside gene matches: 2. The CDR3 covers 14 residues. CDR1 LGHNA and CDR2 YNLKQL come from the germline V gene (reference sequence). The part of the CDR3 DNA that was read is TGTGCCAGCAGCCAAGGGCTGGGGGGGTATGAACAGTAC. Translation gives CASSQGLGGYEQY. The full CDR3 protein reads CASSQGLGGYEQYF.

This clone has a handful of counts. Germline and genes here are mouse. This CDR3 reads CAWSLANANSDYTF. CDR3 DNA (partial): TGTGCCTGGAGTCTAGCCAATGCAAACTCCGACTACACC. The chain carries TRBV31 and TRBJ1-2, with D uncertain. The sequence runs out 1 residue before the end of the CDR3; the remainder is reconstructed from the germline J gene. V was clipped by 0 bases and J by 0 bases, with 8 bases between them. Germline V gene lookup returns CDR1 GKSSPN and CDR2 SITVG. CDR3 length: 14 residues.

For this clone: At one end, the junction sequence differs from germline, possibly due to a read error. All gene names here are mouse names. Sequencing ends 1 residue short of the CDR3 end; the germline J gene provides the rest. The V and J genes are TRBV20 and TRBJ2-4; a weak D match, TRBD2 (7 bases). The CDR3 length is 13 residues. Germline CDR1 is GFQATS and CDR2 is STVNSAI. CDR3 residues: CGARGASQNTLYF. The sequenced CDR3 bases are TGTGGTGCAAGGGGGGCTAGTCAAAACACCTTGTAC.

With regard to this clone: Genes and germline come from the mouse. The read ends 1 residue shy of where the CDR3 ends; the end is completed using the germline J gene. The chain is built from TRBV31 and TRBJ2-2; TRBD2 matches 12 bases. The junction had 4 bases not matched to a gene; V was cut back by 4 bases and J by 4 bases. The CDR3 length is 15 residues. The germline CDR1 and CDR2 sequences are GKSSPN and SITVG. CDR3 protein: CAWTGLGGSTGQLYF. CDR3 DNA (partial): TGTGCCTGGACCGGACTGGGGGGGAGCACCGGGCAGCTCTAC.

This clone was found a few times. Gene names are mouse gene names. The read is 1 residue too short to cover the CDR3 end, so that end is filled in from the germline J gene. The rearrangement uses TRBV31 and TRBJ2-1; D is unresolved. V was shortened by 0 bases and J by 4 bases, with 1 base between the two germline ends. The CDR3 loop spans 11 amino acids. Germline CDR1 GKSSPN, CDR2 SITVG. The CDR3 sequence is CAWSLYAEQFF. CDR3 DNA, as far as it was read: TGTGCCTGGAGTCTGTATGCTGAGCAGTTC. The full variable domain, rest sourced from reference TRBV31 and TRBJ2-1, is AQTIHQWPVAEIKAVGSPLSLGCTIKGKSSPNLYWYWQATGGTLQQLFYSITVGQVESVVQLNLSASRPKDDQFILSTEKLLLSHSGFYLCAWSLYAEQFFGPGTRLTVL.

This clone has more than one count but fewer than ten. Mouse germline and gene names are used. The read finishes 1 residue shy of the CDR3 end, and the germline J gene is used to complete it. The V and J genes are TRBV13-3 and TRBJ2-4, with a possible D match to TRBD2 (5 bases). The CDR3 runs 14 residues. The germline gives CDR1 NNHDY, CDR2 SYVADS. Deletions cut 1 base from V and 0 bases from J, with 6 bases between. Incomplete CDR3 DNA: TGTGCCAGCAGTGATAGGACTAGTCAAAACACCTTGTAC. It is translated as CASSDRTSQNTLY. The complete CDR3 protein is CASSDRTSQNTLYF.

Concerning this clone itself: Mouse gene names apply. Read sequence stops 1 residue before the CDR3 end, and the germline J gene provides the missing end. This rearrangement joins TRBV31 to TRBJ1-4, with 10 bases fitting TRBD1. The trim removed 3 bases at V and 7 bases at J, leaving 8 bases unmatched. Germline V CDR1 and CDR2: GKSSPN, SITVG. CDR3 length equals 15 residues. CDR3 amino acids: CAWSPGTGVSERLFF. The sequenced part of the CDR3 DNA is TGTGCCTGGAGCCCCGGGACAGGGGTGTCCGAAAGATTATTT.

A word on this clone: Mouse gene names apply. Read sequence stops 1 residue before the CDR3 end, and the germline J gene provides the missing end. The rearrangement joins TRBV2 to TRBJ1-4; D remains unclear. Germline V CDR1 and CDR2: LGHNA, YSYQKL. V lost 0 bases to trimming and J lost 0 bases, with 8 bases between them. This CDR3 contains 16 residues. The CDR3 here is CASSQDNTFSNERLFF. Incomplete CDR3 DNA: TGTGCCAGCAGCCAAGATAACACCTTTTCCAACGAAAGATTATTT.

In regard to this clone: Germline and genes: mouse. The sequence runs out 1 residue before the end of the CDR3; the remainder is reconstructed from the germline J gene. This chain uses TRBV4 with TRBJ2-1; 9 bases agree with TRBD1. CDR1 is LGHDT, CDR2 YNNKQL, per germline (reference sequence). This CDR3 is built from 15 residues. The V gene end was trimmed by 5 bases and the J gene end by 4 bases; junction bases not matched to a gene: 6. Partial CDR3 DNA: TGTGCCAGCAGCCAGACAGGGGGTCGGTATGCTGAGCAGTTC. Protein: CASSQTGGRYAEQF. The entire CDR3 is CASSQTGGRYAEQFF.

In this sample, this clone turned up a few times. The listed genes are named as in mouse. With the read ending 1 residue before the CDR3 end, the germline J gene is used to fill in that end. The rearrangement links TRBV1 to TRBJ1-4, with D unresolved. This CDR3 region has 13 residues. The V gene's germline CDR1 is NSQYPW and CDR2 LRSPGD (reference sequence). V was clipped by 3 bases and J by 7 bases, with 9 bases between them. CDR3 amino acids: CTCSAGDGERLFF. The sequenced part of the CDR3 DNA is TGCACCTGCAGTGCCGGGGATGGCGAAAGATTATTT.

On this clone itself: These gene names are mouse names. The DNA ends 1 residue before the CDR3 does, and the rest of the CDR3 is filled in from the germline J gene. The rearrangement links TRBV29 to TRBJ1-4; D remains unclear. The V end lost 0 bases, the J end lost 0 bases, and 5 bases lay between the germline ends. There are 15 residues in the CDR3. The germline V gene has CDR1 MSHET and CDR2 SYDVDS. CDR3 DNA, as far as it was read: TGTGCTAGCAGTTTATCTAGGATTTCCAACGAAAGATTATTT. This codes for CASSLSRISNERLF. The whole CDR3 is CASSLSRISNERLFF.

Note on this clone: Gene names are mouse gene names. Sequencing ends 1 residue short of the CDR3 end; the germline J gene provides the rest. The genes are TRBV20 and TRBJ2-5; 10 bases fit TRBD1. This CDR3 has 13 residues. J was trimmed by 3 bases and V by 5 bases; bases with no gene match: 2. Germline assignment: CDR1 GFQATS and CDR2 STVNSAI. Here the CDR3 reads CGAWTGGQDTQYF. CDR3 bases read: TGTGGTGCTTGGACAGGGGGGCAAGACACCCAGTAC.

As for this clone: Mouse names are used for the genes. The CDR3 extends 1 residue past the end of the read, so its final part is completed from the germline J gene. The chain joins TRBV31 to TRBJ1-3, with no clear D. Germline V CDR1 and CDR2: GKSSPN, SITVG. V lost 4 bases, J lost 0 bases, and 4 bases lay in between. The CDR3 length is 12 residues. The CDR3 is CAWKGSGNTLYF. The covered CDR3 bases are TGTGCCTGGAAGGGTTCTGGAAATACGCTCTAT.

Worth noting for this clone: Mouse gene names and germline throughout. CDR3 protein: CASSISNTEVFF. The covered CDR3 bases are TGTGCCAGCAGTATCTCGAACACAGAAGTCTTC. The rearrangement links TRBV19 to TRBJ1-1, with D unresolved. The CDR3 end falls 1 residue outside the read, so it is completed with the germline J gene. The CDR3 has 12 amino acids. Germline CDR1 FNHDT, CDR2 SITEND (reference sequence). Trimming cost V 2 bases and J 1 base, with 3 bases left between them.

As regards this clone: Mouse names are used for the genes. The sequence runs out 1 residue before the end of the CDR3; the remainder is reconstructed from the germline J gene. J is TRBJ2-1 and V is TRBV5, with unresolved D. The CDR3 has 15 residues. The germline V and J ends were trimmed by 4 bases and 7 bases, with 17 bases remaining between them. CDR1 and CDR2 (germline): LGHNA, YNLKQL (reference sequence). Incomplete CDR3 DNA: TGTGCCAGCAGCCCCCGACAAACCTCCTTGGCTGAGCAGTTC. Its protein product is CASSPRQTSLAEQF. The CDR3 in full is CASSPRQTSLAEQFF.

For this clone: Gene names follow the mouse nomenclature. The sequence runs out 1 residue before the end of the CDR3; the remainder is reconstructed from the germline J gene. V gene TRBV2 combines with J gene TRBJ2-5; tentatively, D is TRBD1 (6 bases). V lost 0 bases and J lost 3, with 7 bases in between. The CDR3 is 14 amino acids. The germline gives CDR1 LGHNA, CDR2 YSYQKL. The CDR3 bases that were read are TGTGCCAGCAGCCAAGAAACAGGGCAAGACACCCAGTAC. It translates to CASSQETGQDTQY. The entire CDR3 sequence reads CASSQETGQDTQYF.